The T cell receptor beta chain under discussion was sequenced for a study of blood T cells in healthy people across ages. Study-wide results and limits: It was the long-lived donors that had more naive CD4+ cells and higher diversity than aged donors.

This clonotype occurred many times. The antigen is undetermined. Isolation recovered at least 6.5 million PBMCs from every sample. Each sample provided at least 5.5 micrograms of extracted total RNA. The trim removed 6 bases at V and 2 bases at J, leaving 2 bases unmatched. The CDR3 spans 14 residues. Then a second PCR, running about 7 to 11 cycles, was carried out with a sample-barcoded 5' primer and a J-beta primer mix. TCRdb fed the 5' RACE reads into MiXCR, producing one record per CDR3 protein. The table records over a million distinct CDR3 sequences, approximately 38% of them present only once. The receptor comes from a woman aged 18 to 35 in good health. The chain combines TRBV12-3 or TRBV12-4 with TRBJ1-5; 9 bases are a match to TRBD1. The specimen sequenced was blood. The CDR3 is CASSRTGGNQPQHF. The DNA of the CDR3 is TGTGCCAGCAGCCGGACAGGGGGCAATCAGCCCCAGCATTTT.